These 28 T cell receptor beta chains share one sample of origin, sequenced in a study of a mutant IDH1 vaccine in newly diagnosed glioma. Their recognized antigens are unknown. The sample's time point: week 35, safety follow-up. Each vaccine dose was 300 ug of mutant IDH1 20-mer peptide, with topical imiquimod. The table came from immunoSEQ multiplex PCR; TCRdb's copy has only in-frame clones and leaves some out. The sample holds about 54,000 clones; roughly nine tenths are singletons and the top ten take 1.5% to 2%. This sample comprised PBMCs, obtained from a glioma patient whose treatment included an IDH1 peptide vaccine. All receptors derive from a man aged 35-49 years with glioma.

The sample holds a few counts of this clone. The genes are TRBV5-6 and TRBJ2-6; 7 bases line up with TRBD1. The CDR3 has 17 amino acids. CDR1 SGHDT and CDR2 YYEEEE come from the germline V gene. The junction had 8 bases not matched to a gene; V was cut back by 2 bases and J by 3 bases. CDR3 protein: CASSLIEGGFGANVLTF. The DNA for the CDR3 is TGTGCCAGCAGCTTAATAGAAGGGGGCTTTGGGGCCAACGTCCTGACTTTC. The full variable domain, rest sourced from reference TRBV5-6 and TRBJ2-6, is DAGVTQSPTHLIKTRGQQVTLRCSPKSGHDTVSWYQQALGQGPQFIFQYYEEEERQRGNFPDRFSGHQFPNYSSELNVNALLLGDSALYLCASSLIEGGFGANVLTFGAGSRLTVL.

This chain connects TRBV5-1 to TRBJ2-7, with D maybe TRBD1 (6 bases). Germline V lookup: CDR1 SGHRS, CDR2 YFSETQ. CDR3 length equals 14 residues. V lost 4 bases to trimming and J lost 4 bases, with 15 bases between them. The CDR3 DNA follows: TGCGCCAGCAGCGCGACAGGTAAAAGGTACGAGCAGTACTTC. It is translated as CASSATGKRYEQYF.

J is TRBJ2-1 and V is TRBV6-1; possibly TRBD2 for D (6 bases). In germline, CDR1 is MNHNS, CDR2 SASEGT. This CDR3 spans 12 amino acids. V lost 5 bases and J lost 10, with 12 bases in between. The CDR3 here is CASSPRGGEQFF. Here the CDR3 DNA reads TGTGCCAGCAGTCCACGGGGAGGAGAGCAGTTCTTC.

The rearrangement uses TRBV18 and TRBJ1-1, with D unresolved. V lost 6 bases to trimming and J lost 3 bases, with 17 bases between them. Germline V lookup: CDR1 KGHSH, CDR2 LQKENI. The CDR3 loop spans 15 amino acids. The CDR3 DNA follows: TGTGCCAGCTCCCCAAAGGTTCCTGGGGACACTGAAGCTTTCTTT. Encoded protein: CASSPKVPGDTEAFF. Together with reference TRBV18 and TRBJ1-1, the CDR3 gives the full variable domain: NAGVMQNPRHLVRRRGQEARLRCSPMKGHSHVYWYRQLPEEGLKFMVYLQKENIIDESGMPKERFSAEFPKEGPSILRIQQVVRGDSAAYFCASSPKVPGDTEAFFGQGTRLTVV.

The chain recombines TRBV10-3 with TRBJ2-5; TRBD1 aligns across 7 bases. V lost 1 base, J lost 1 base, and 0 bases stayed unmatched. CDR1 and CDR2 from the germline V gene are ENHRY and SYGVKD. There are 14 residues in the CDR3. The CDR3 spells CAISEWDSQETQYF. DNA of the CDR3: TGTGCCATCAGTGAGTGGGACAGCCAAGAGACCCAGTACTTC.

CDR3 protein: CASSPGPELYEQYF. CDR3 nucleotides: TGTGCCAGCAGCCCGGGACCAGAACTCTACGAGCAGTACTTC. This chain uses TRBV5-4 with TRBJ2-7; D is perhaps TRBD1 or TRBD2 (5 bases each). The V and J ends lost 4 bases and 3 bases respectively, with 14 bases between them. Germline V gene sequence: CDR1 SGHNT, CDR2 YYREEE (reference sequence). The CDR3 is 14 amino acids.

The chain couples TRBV4-3 to TRBJ2-3; D possibly corresponds to TRBD2 (6 bases). The CDR3 contains 14 residues. Germline V gives CDR1 LGHNA, CDR2 YSLEER. Trimming shortened V by 6 bases and J by 0 bases, and 10 bases separated the two germline ends. The CDR3 DNA follows: TGCGCCAGCAGGGAGGGGACTAGCACAGATACGCAGTATTTT. Amino acid sequence: CASREGTSTDTQYF.

The chain employs TRBV7-9 and TRBJ1-3, with unresolved D. Between the trimmed V and J ends, which lost 4 bases and 0 bases, there was a span of 4 bases. This CDR3 comprises 13 residues. The germline V gene encodes CDR1 SEHNR and CDR2 FQNEAQ (reference sequence). CDR3 nucleotide sequence: TGTGCCAGCAGCTCCTCCTCTGGAAACACCATATATTTT. It is translated as CASSSSSGNTIYF.

The gene calls are TRBV19 and TRBJ1-2; D perhaps matches TRBD1 (5 bases). Germline loops: CDR1 LNHDA, CDR2 SQIVND (reference sequence). CDR3 length: 13 amino acids. The V gene lost 5 bases and the J gene lost 8 bases, with 15 bases spanning the gap. DNA of the CDR3: TGTGCCAGTAGTGTCCGGGCCACAGGAGGCTACACCTTC. Translated: CASSVRATGGYTF.

V and J are TRBV5-1 and TRBJ2-3; D is perhaps TRBD1 (6 bases). The CDR3 extends over 14 amino acids. Germline V gives CDR1 SGHRS, CDR2 YFSETQ. V was cut by 3 bases and J by 6 bases, with 14 bases left in between. The CDR3 protein is CASSSGAAHDTQYF. The CDR3 DNA follows: TGCGCCAGCAGCTCAGGGGCCGCTCATGATACGCAGTATTTT.

V and J are TRBV9 and TRBJ1-5, with 9 bases fitting TRBD1. The V segment lost 9 bases and the J segment 2 bases; nucleotides outside the gene matches: 6. The CDR3 has 14 residues. Germline-derived CDR1 and CDR2 are SGDLS and YYNGEE. CDR3 nucleotides: TGTGCCAATAGGACAGGGGATGGCAATCAGCCCCAGCATTTT. It codes for CANRTGDGNQPQHF. Filled out from reference TRBV9 and TRBJ1-5, the complete variable domain reads DSGVTQTPKHLITATGQRVTLRCSPRSGDLSVYWYQQSLDQGLQFLIQYYNGEERAKGNILERFSAQQFPDLHSELNLSSLELGDSALYFCANRTGDGNQPQHFGDGTRLSIL.

The chain recombines TRBV6-5 with TRBJ2-6, with D hard to call. The CDR3 covers 15 residues. Trimming removed 1 base at V and 4 bases at J, with 8 bases between. In germline, CDR1 is MNHEY, CDR2 SVGAGI. CDR3 DNA: TGTGCCAGCAGTTACTTCAGCGCCGGGGCCAACGTCCTGACTTTC. Translating it yields CASSYFSAGANVLTF.

The chain couples TRBV9 to TRBJ2-3; 7 bases agree with TRBD2. J lost 2 bases, V lost 6 bases, and 6 bases had no gene match. CDR3 length: 14 amino acids. Looked up from germline, CDR1 is SGDLS and CDR2 is YYNGEE. The CDR3 loop reads CASKLSGATDTQYF. CDR3 in DNA: TGTGCCAGCAAACTGAGCGGGGCCACAGATACGCAGTATTTT.

The V and J genes are TRBV5-1 and TRBJ2-1; D uncertain. V lost 0 bases to trimming and J lost 10 bases, with 11 bases between them. Germline-derived CDR1 and CDR2 are SGHRS and YFSETQ. The CDR3 loop spans 13 amino acids. This CDR3 reads CASSLGFIGEQFF. The CDR3 nucleotides read TGCGCCAGCAGCTTGGGTTTCATCGGGGAGCAGTTCTTC.

This rearrangement joins TRBV11-3 to TRBJ2-5; tentative D call: TRBD2 (5 bases). The CDR3 consists of 12 residues. Germline CDR1 reads SGHNT; CDR2 reads YENEEA. Trimming took 4 bases from V and 7 from J, leaving 10 bases between them. The DNA of the CDR3 is TGTGCCAGCAGCTCACCCCGGGGGACCCAGTACTTC. This codes for CASSSPRGTQYF.

The V and J genes are TRBV5-4 and TRBJ2-3; 12 bases are shared with TRBD2. This CDR3 contains 16 residues. The ends lost 5 bases at V and 3 bases at J; junction bases unmatched: 7. Germline CDR1 SGHNT, CDR2 YYREEE (reference sequence). The CDR3 sequence is CASSDGLAGQTDTQYF. DNA for the CDR3: TGTGCCAGCAGTGACGGACTAGCGGGACAAACAGATACGCAGTATTTT.

The chain recombines TRBV9 with TRBJ1-4, with a tentative D call TRBD1 (6 bases). Germline CDR1 reads SGDLS; CDR2 reads YYNGEE. This CDR3 comprises 14 residues. V was cut by 2 bases and J by 8 bases, with 13 bases left in between. CDR3 bases: TGTGCCAGCAGCGTGGGGGGCGGTGGGGAAAAACTGTTTTTT. Amino acids: CASSVGGGGEKLFF.

V usage is TRBV15 and J usage is TRBJ2-5; 7 bases fit TRBD2. Per germline, CDR1 LNHNV and CDR2 YYDKDF (reference sequence). V was clipped by 5 bases and J by 1 base; unmatched bases: 7. The CDR3 is made up of 15 amino acids. In DNA form, the CDR3 reads TGTGCCACCAGCGGTCCGACTAGCCTCCAAGAGACCCAGTACTTC. It translates to CATSGPTSLQETQYF.

The chain recombines TRBV7-7 with TRBJ2-1; D is unclear. Germline-derived CDR1 and CDR2 are SSHAT and FNYEAQ (reference sequence). V dropped 3 bases and J dropped 9 bases, with 15 bases sitting between them. There are 14 residues in the CDR3. CDR3 protein: CASSFSSTNSEQFF. In nucleotides, the CDR3 is TGTGCCAGCAGCTTTTCCTCCACGAACAGTGAGCAGTTCTTC. The full variable domain, its missing parts supplied by reference TRBV7-7 and TRBJ2-1, is GAGVSQSPRYKVTKRGQDVTLRCDPISSHATLYWYQQALGQGPEFLTYFNYEAQPDKSGLPSDRFSAERPEGSISTLTIQRTEQRDSAMYRCASSFSSTNSEQFFGPGTRLTVL.

V usage is TRBV11-2 and J usage is TRBJ1-4, with D unresolved. V dropped 6 bases and J dropped 3 bases, with 8 bases sitting between them. Germline CDR1 is SGHAT and CDR2 is FQNNGV. This CDR3 spans 13 amino acids. This chain's CDR3 is CASRDLPNEKLFF. CDR3 bases: TGTGCCAGCAGGGATCTACCTAATGAAAAACTGTTTTTT.

The chain has TRBV5-6 and TRBJ2-6; D call uncertain. This CDR3 is built from 15 residues. Trimming left V 1 base short and J 9 bases short, with 14 bases between. CDR1 and CDR2 (germline): SGHDT, YYEEEE. CDR3 in amino acids: CASSLFYRQVNVLTF. CDR3 DNA sequence: TGTGCCAGCAGCTTGTTCTATAGGCAGGTCAACGTCCTGACTTTC.

The rearrangement joins TRBV11-1 to TRBJ2-3, with 10 nucleotides matching TRBD2. Germline trimming cut 6 bases from V and 3 bases from J; bases unmatched to any gene: 3. The CDR3 is 14 amino acids. CDR1 and CDR2 (germline): SGHAT, FQDESV (reference sequence). CDR3 protein: CASSGLAATDTQYF. The CDR3 DNA is TGTGCCAGCAGTGGACTAGCGGCTACAGATACGCAGTATTTT.

The chain is built from TRBV9 and TRBJ1-2, with a weak D call TRBD1 (6 bases). CDR3 length: 13 amino acids. CDR1 and CDR2 (germline): SGDLS, YYNGEE. V was clipped by 1 base and J by 2 bases, with 6 bases between them. In DNA, the CDR3 is TGTGCCAGCAGCGTAACAGGGAACTATGGCTACACCTTC. Its protein is CASSVTGNYGYTF. The full variable domain, completed using reference TRBV9 and TRBJ1-2, is DSGVTQTPKHLITATGQRVTLRCSPRSGDLSVYWYQQSLDQGLQFLIQYYNGEERAKGNILERFSAQQFPDLHSELNLSSLELGDSALYFCASSVTGNYGYTFGSGTRLTVV.

The chain links TRBV7-2 to TRBJ2-7; 9 nucleotides match TRBD2. Germline V gene lookup returns CDR1 SGHTA and CDR2 FQGNSA. The CDR3 covers 16 residues. The J segment lost 2 bases and the V segment lost 0 bases, leaving 5 bases of the junction unmatched. The CDR3 sequence: CASSLADLAGPYEQYF. The CDR3, as DNA: TGTGCCAGCAGCTTAGCGGACCTAGCGGGGCCCTACGAGCAGTACTTC.

Remarks on this clone: The junction and the germline gene differ at one end; a read error may be behind it. The V call is TRBV7-7, the J call TRBJ2-2; no reliable D call. The CDR3 length is 14 residues. Per germline, CDR1 SSHAT and CDR2 FNYEAQ (reference sequence). CDR3 in amino acids: CASSLAADARELFF. CDR3 nucleotides: TGTGCTAGCAGCTTAGCTGCGGACGCTCGGGAGCTGTTTTTT.

This sequence joins TRBV27 and TRBJ2-1, with TRBD2 matching 8 bases. The CDR3 consists of 16 residues. The V and J ends lost 7 bases and 1 base, in that order; junction bases with no gene match: 9. Germline V gives CDR1 MNHEY, CDR2 SMNVEV (reference sequence). CDR3 protein: CASTRAGRGSYNEQFF. DNA of the CDR3: TGTGCCAGCACTCGCGCCGGGAGGGGGTCCTACAATGAGCAGTTCTTC.

V and J are TRBV10-3 and TRBJ2-4; possible D gene TRBD2, 6 bases. V gave up 2 bases and J gave up 0 bases, with 8 bases separating them. This CDR3 has 15 residues. Germline CDR1 ENHRY, CDR2 SYGVKD. CDR3 bases: TGTGCCATCAGTGAGGGGGGGATAGCCAAAAACATTCAGTACTTC. Its translation is CAISEGGIAKNIQYF.

The V call is TRBV6-4, the J call TRBJ2-6; D is unresolved. The CDR3 totals 15 residues. Germline values: CDR1 MRHNA, CDR2 SNTAGT. V lost 6 bases, J lost 4 bases, and 13 bases lay in between. CDR3 sequence: CASSEGLSGANVLTF. DNA for the CDR3: TGTGCCAGCAGCGAAGGGCTATCCGGGGCCAACGTCCTGACTTTC.